These T cell receptor beta chains were read from a single sample in a study of cytomegalovirus exposure and HLA in healthy donors. Libraries were prepared by immunoSEQ multiplex PCR; TCRdb keeps only in-frame clonotypes and omits some of them. The sample lists around 150,000 clones, about four fifths occurring once. The sequenced material came from PBMCs. Receptors were obtained from a male donor in good health and CMV-seropositive. The CDR3 runs from the conserved cysteine through the conserved F or W. The D gene is left open where the match is weak. Not every row has a clone size; where given, it reads once, few, many or a size class.

V gene	J gene	clone size	D gene	CDR3 protein	CDR3 DNA
TRBV7-9	TRBJ2-5	once	TRBD2	CASSTLAGVETQYF	TGTGCCAGCAGCACTTTAGCGGGAGTAGAGACCCAGTACTTC
TRBV29-1	TRBJ2-4	-	TRBD1	CSVTTGVGNSQYF	TGCAGCGTTACCACAGGGGTGGGAAACAGTCAGTACTTC
TRBV6-1	TRBJ1-2	-	-	CASSEVGGRYGYTF	TGTGCCAGCAGTGAAGTAGGCGGTCGATACGGCTACACCTTC
TRBV13	TRBJ1-2	-	TRBD1	CASSSGTGTAGYGYTF	TGTGCCAGCAGCTCCGGGACAGGAACCGCGGGCTATGGCTACACCTTC
TRBV28	TRBJ2-5	-	TRBD2	CASSPSGRALRNQETQYF	TGTGCCAGCAGTCCTAGCGGGAGGGCCCTCAGAAACCAAGAGACCCAGTACTTC
TRBV6-6	TRBJ1-4	-	-	CASTSGPATNEKLFF	TGTGCCAGCACTTCGGGTCCGGCAACTAATGAAAAACTGTTTTTT
TRBV9	TRBJ1-6	-	-	CASSVGRGSSPLHF	TGTGCCAGCAGCGTAGGCAGGGGAAGTTCACCCCTCCACTTT
TRBV4-3	TRBJ1-2	once	-	CASSQDVRRNYGYTF	TGCGCCAGCAGCCAAGACGTCAGGAGGAACTATGGCTACACCTTC
TRBV5-4	TRBJ2-7	-	-	CASSSQGYEQYF	TGTGCCAGCAGTTCACAGGGTTACGAGCAGTACTTC
TRBV27	TRBJ1-1	-	-	CASFSPGLGPNTEAFF	TGTGCCAGCTTCTCCCCAGGACTAGGCCCGAACACTGAAGCTTTCTTT
TRBV5-1	TRBJ1-1	-	-	CASSLDSEAFF	TGCGCCAGCAGCCTGGACAGTGAAGCTTTCTTT
TRBV19	TRBJ2-7	-	-	CASSIDGRTYEQYF	TGTGCCAGTAGTATAGATGGGCGTACCTACGAGCAGTACTTC
TRBV11-2	TRBJ2-1	-	TRBD2	CASSPYGGGYNEQFF	TGTGCCAGCAGCCCCTATGGGGGAGGGTACAATGAGCAGTTCTTC
TRBV5-8	TRBJ2-7	-	-	CASSYTPGAYEQYF	TGTGCCAGCAGCTACACCCCAGGCGCCTACGAGCAGTACTTC
TRBV9	TRBJ2-2	medium-sized	TRBD1	CASSVRQGVWTGELFF	TGTGCCAGCAGCGTACGACAGGGGGTCTGGACCGGGGAGCTGTTTTTT
TRBV7-8	TRBJ1-1	-	-	CASSHRRLVTEAFF	TGTGCCAGCAGCCACCGGCGGCTAGTCACTGAAGCTTTCTTT
TRBV30	TRBJ1-5	once	TRBD1	CAWKTGGADSNQPQHF	TGTGCCTGGAAGACAGGGGGCGCAGATAGCAATCAGCCCCAGCATTTT
TRBV7-9	TRBJ2-7	few	-	CASSLGYRSSHEQYF	TGTGCCAGCAGCTTAGGTTACAGGTCTTCCCACGAGCAGTACTTC
TRBV5-6	TRBJ2-3	-	-	CASSLAMDSGSTDTQYF	TGTGCCAGCAGCTTGGCAATGGATTCGGGGAGCACAGATACGCAGTATTTT
TRBV6-5	TRBJ1-1	-	-	CASSYVRENTEAFF	TGTGCCAGCAGTTACGTGAGGGAGAACACTGAAGCTTTCTTT
TRBV6-1	TRBJ2-3	few	TRBD2	CASSEGGSGRASGTQYF	TGTGCCAGCAGTGAAGGCGGGAGCGGGAGGGCCTCAGGAACGCAGTATTTT
TRBV5-1	TRBJ2-4	-	-	CASSPDEGGNIQYF	TGCGCCAGCAGCCCGGACGAGGGGGGGAACATTCAGTACTTC
TRBV5-1	TRBJ2-7	-	-	CASSSWGDEQYF	TGCGCCAGCAGCTCATGGGGGGACGAGCAGTACTTC
TRBV30	TRBJ1-2	-	TRBD1	CAWSVSRGLTF	TGTGCCTGGAGTGTAAGCAGGGGGCTCACCTTC
TRBV5-1	TRBJ1-2	-	-	CASSLGTGKSSGYTF	TGCGCCAGCAGCTTGGGAACAGGGAAATCTTCAGGCTACACCTTC
TRBV28	TRBJ2-7	-	-	CASSLGGYEQYF	TGTGCCAGCAGTCTTGGCGGATACGAGCAGTACTTC
TRBV7-7	TRBJ2-5	-	TRBD2	CASSLRPGGPETQYF	TGTGCCAGCAGCTTAAGACCGGGGGGGCCGGAGACCCAGTACTTC
TRBV2	TRBJ2-1	-	-	CASSEGYEYNEQFF	TGTGCCAGCAGTGAAGGGTACGAGTACAATGAGCAGTTCTTC
TRBV6-5	TRBJ2-7	-	TRBD1	CASSYGVQGGAYEQYF	TGTGCCAGCAGTTACGGGGTACAGGGGGGAGCCTACGAGCAGTACTTC
TRBV27	TRBJ2-7	-	-	CASSSRDWSYEQYF	TGTGCCAGCAGTTCGAGGGACTGGTCCTACGAGCAGTACTTC
TRBV7-9	TRBJ2-1	-	TRBD2	CASSSSQAGGPHYNEQFF	TGTGCCAGCAGTAGCTCTCAAGCGGGAGGTCCTCACTACAATGAGCAGTTCTTC
TRBV19	TRBJ1-4	-	-	CASSTAATNEKLFF	TGTGCCAGTAGCACAGCTGCAACTAATGAAAAACTGTTTTTT
TRBV6-5	TRBJ2-6	few	-	CASSYSSGSGANGLTF	TGTGCCAGCAGTTACTCGTCAGGCAGTGGGGCCAACGGCCTGACTTTC
TRBV19	TRBJ1-3	-	-	CASSMTDGNTIYF	TGTGCCAGTAGTATGACAGATGGAAACACCATATATTTT
TRBV5-8	TRBJ2-7	-	TRBD1	CASSSPGQGYEQYF	TGTGCCAGCAGCTCCCCGGGACAGGGGTACGAGCAGTACTTC
TRBV28	TRBJ1-1	-	-	CASSLLVNTEAFF	TGTGCCAGCAGTTTGCTAGTGAACACTGAAGCTTTCTTT
TRBV6-5	TRBJ1-5	-	-	CASSSVGLDRPQHF	TGTGCCAGCAGTTCAGTGGGCCTCGATCGGCCCCAGCATTTT
TRBV10-2	TRBJ1-2	-	-	CASSEWLPYGYTF	TGCGCCAGCAGTGAGTGGCTGCCCTATGGCTACACCTTC
TRBV7-2	TRBJ1-5	-	TRBD1	CASSWTGLNQPQHF	TGTGCCAGCAGCTGGACAGGGTTGAATCAGCCCCAGCATTTT
TRBV6-5	TRBJ2-1	-	-	CASSYSAGTYNEQFF	TGTGCCAGCAGTTACTCCGCCGGTACCTACAATGAGCAGTTCTTC
TRBV5-4	TRBJ1-2	-	TRBD1	CASSPTGDRVGGYTF	TGTGCCAGCAGCCCCACAGGAGACAGGGTTGGAGGCTACACCTTC
TRBV7-9	TRBJ1-1	-	-	CASGAGWGTEAFF	TGTGCCAGCGGCGCAGGGTGGGGCACTGAAGCTTTCTTT
TRBV2	TRBJ2-7	-	TRBD2	CASSPLAGGLNEQYF	TGTGCCAGCAGTCCCCTAGCGGGAGGTCTGAACGAGCAGTACTTC
TRBV28	TRBJ1-2	-	-	CASSPGSVPSTGCTF	TGTGCCAGCAGTCCCGGGTCCGTACCATCCACGGGTTGCACCTTC
TRBV11-2	TRBJ1-1	-	TRBD1	CASSSRTGSVAEAFF	TGTGCCAGCAGCTCGAGGACAGGGTCGGTCGCTGAAGCTTTCTTT
TRBV4-1	TRBJ1-4	-	-	CASSQTQGNNEKLFF	TGCGCCAGCAGCCAAACCCAGGGGAATAATGAAAAACTGTTTTTT
TRBV6-1	TRBJ2-2	-	-	CASSGGGRTNTGELFF	TGTGCCAGCAGTGGCGGTGGCAGAACGAACACCGGGGAGCTGTTTTTT
TRBV6-6	TRBJ1-1	-	TRBD1	CASSYSPGGQGTEAFF	TGTGCCAGCAGTTACTCCCCAGGGGGCCAGGGCACTGAAGCTTTCTTT
TRBV11-2	TRBJ1-1	few	-	CASSLEERNTEAFF	TGTGCCAGCAGCTTAGAAGAGAGAAACACTGAAGCTTTCTTT